This TCR beta chain was obtained from a study of cytomegalovirus exposure and HLA in healthy donors. As for the study in general: An early data release held 79 million or so unique TCRs from HLA-typed donors.

The CDR3 totals 18 residues. Trimming removed 0 bases from V and 6 bases from J; junction bases left unmatched: 9. The germline V gene encodes CDR1 SGHAT and CDR2 FQNNGV. Findings of the study overall: Analyzed later, association rates of TCRs varied across HLA loci, with DRB1 most and HLA-C fewest. An analysis that was carried out later associated 15,000 to 20,000 TCR beta sequences with HLA alleles at 0.05 false discovery rate. Earlier analysis looked at TCR beta V segments, and most were productive about 87% or about 30% of the time.

Concerning this clone: Its antigen remains unidentified.

It was with 60 Vbeta and 13 Jbeta primers that the PCR ran. Using immunoSEQ multiplex PCR, the repertoire was profiled, and TCRdb retains in-frame clones only, with some absent. The sample includes roughly 150,000 clones, around 80% of them seen just once. The specimen sequenced was PBMCs. The sequence was collected from a woman between 40 and 50 years old in good health and CMV-seropositive. This sequence joins TRBV11-2 and TRBJ2-7; 15 positions match TRBD2. The chain's CDR3 is CASSLDRGLAGGLREQYF. The CDR3 DNA is TGTGCCAGCAGCTTAGATCGGGGACTAGCGGGGGGATTACGCGAGCAGTACTTC.